The subject of this entry is one T cell receptor beta chain. Its antigen is not known. The data derive from a study of T cells expressing NK-cell markers. Findings and caveats of the study: The study did not resolve the HCMV specificity of expanded NKG2C+ T cell clones. Dominant NKG2C+ clonotypes were found to form about 1.0-7.5% of CD8+ T cells in six donors.

5'RACE template switching with UMIs produced the TCR beta cDNA. TCRdb reworked the 5' RACE reads into one entry per CDR3 protein, no DNA. This sample contains fewer than 400,000 distinct CDR3 sequences. The CDR3 is 19 residues long. The sample was blood T cells: a sorted CD56 or NKG2C T cell subset, CD4+ or CD8+ T cells, or bulk PBMC T cells (not recorded which). This chain joins TRBV12-3 or TRBV12-4 and TRBJ2-1; TCRdb reports TRBD2, a call that lacks DNA to check it against. The sequence was collected from a woman aged 45 to 65 in good health. CDR3 protein: CASSPGMEGTSGSWNEQFF.